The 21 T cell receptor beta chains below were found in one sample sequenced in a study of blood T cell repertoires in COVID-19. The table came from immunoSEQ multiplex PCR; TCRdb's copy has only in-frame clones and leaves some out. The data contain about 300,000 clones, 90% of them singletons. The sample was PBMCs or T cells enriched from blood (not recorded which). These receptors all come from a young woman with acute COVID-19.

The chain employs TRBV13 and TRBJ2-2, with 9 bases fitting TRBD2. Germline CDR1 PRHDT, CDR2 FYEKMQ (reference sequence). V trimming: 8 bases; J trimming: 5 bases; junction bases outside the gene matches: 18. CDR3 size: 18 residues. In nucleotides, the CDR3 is TGTGCCAGCCGCGGCGGGGGGGCTCGTGTTCGGGGAACCGGGGAGCTGTTTTTT. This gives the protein CASRGGGARVRGTGELFF.

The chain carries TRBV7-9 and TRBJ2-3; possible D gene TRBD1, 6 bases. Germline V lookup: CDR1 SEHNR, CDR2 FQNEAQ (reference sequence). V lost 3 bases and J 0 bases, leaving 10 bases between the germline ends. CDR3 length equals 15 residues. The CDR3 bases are TGTGCCAGCAGCTTGTCTGGGGGCAGCACAGATACGCAGTATTTT. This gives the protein CASSLSGGSTDTQYF.

The CDR3 loop is CASSLAPGISGNTIYF. CDR3 DNA: TGTGCCAGCAGTTTGGCCCCAGGGATCTCTGGAAACACCATATATTTT. The chain carries TRBV27 and TRBJ1-3, with a tentative D call TRBD1 (5 bases). Germline V lookup: CDR1 MNHEY, CDR2 SMNVEV (reference sequence). There are 16 residues in the CDR3. V was clipped by 3 bases and J by 0 bases, with 12 bases between them.

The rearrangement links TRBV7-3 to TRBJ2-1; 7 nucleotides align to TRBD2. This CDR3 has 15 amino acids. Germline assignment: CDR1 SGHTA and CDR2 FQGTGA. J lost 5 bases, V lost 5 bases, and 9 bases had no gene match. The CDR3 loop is CASSARPSGDNEQFF. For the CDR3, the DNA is TGTGCCAGCAGCGCCCGGCCTAGCGGTGACAATGAGCAGTTCTTC.

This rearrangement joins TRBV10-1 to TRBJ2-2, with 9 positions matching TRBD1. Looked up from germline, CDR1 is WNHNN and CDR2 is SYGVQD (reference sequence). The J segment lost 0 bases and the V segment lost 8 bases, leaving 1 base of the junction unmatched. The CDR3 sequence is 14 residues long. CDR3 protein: CASGTGTNTGELFF. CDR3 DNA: TGCGCCAGCGGGACAGGGACGAACACCGGGGAGCTGTTTTTT.

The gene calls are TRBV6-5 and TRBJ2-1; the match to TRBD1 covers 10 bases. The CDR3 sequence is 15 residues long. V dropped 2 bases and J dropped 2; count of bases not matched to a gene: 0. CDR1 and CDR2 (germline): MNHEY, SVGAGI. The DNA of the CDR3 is TGTGCCAGCAGTTACGGACAGGGGGCCTACAATGAGCAGTTCTTC. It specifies CASSYGQGAYNEQFF.

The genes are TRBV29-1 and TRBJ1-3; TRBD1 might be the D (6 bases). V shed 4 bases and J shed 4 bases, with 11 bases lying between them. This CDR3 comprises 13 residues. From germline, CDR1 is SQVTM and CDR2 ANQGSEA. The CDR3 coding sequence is TGCAGCGTTGGCTCAGGGGTGGGAAACACCATATATTTT. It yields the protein CSVGSGVGNTIYF.

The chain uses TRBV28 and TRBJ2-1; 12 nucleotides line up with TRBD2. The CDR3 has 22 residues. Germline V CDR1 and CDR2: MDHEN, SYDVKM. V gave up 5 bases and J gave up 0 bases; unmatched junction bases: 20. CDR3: CASSRRRLMAPSGRGSYNEQFF. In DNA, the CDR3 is TGTGCCAGCAGTCGGCGGCGTTTGATGGCTCCTAGCGGGAGGGGCTCCTACAATGAGCAGTTCTTC.

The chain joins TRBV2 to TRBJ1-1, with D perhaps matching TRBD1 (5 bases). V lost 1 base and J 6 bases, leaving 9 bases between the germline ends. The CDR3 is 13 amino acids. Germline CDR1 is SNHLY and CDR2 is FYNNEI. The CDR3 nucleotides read TGTGCCAGCAGTGAAGTAAGGGGCTCTGAAGCTTTCTTT. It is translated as CASSEVRGSEAFF.

The CDR3 coding sequence is TGTGCCAGCAGCTATACAGGGTTTAGCAATCAGCCCCAGCATTTT. It translates to CASSYTGFSNQPQHF. The chain carries TRBV7-2 and TRBJ1-5; possibly TRBD1 for D (6 bases). CDR3 length: 15 amino acids. Trimming stripped 4 bases from V and 0 bases from J, with 10 bases between. In germline, CDR1 is SGHTA, CDR2 FQGNSA.

The CDR3 region is CASSLKTGTNSGANVLTF. CDR3 nucleotides: TGCGCCAGCAGTTTGAAGACAGGGACCAACTCTGGGGCCAACGTCCTGACTTTC. The chain has TRBV5-1 and TRBJ2-6; 7 bases align to TRBD1. The V and J ends lost 5 bases and 0 bases, in that order; junction bases with no gene match: 11. Germline CDR1 is SGHRS and CDR2 is YFSETQ. CDR3 length equals 18 residues.

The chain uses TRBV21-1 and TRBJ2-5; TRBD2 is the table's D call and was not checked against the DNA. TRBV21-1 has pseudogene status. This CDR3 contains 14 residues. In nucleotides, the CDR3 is TGTGCCAGCAGCAAAGCGGAGGGGAAAGAGACCCAGTACTTC. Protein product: CASSKAEGKETQYF.

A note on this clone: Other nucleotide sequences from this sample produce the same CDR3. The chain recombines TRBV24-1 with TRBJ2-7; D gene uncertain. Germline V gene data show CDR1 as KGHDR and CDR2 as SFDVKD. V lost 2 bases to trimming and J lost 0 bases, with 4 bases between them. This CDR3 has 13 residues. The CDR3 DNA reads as TGTGCCACCAGTGATTCTGTCTCCTACGAGCAGTACTTC. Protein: CATSDSVSYEQYF.

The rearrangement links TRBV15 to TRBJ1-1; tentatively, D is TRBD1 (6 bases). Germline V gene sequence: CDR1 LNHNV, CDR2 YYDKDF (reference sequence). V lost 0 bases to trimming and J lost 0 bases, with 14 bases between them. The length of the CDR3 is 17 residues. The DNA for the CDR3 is TGTGCCACCAGCAGAGATGACAGGCCTATCATGAACACTGAAGCTTTCTTT. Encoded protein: CATSRDDRPIMNTEAFF.

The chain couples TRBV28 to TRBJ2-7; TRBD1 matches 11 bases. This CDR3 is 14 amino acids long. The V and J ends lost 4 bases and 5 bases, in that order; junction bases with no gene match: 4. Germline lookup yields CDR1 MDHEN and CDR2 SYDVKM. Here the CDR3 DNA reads TGTGCCAGCAGTTCTCGGACAGGGGGCAACGAGCAGTACTTC. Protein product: CASSSRTGGNEQYF.

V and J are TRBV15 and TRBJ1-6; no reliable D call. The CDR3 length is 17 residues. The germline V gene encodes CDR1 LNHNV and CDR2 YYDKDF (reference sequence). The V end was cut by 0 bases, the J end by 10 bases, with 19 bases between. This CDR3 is CATSRDLELVRLSPLHF. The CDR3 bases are TGTGCCACCAGCAGAGATCTCGAGTTAGTAAGACTATCACCCCTCCACTTT.

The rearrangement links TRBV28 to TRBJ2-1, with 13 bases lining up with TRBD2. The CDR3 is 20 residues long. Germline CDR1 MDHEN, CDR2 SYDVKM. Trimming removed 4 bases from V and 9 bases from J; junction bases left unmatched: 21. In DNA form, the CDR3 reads TGTGCCAGCAGTTCCTTTGGACTAGCGGGAGTAGGGAGATTGTTGGGTGAGCAGTTCTTC. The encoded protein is CASSSFGLAGVGRLLGEQFF.

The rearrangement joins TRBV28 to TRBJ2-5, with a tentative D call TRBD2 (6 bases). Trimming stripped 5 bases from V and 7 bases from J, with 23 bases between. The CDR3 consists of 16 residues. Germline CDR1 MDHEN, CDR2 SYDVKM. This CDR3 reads CASSPIKAGTRVTQYF. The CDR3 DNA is TGTGCCAGCAGTCCCATTAAGGCCGGGACTCGGGTGACCCAGTACTTC.

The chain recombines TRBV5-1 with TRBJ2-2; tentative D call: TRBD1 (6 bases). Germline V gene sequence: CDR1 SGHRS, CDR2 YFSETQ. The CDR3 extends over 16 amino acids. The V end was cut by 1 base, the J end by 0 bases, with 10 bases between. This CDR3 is CASSLPGHANTGELFF. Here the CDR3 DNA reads TGCGCCAGCAGCTTGCCGGGACACGCGAACACCGGGGAGCTGTTTTTT.

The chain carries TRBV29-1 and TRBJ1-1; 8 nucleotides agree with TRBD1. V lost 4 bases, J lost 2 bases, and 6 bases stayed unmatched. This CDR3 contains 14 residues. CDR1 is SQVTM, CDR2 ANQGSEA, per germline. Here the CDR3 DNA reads TGCAGCGTTGTATCTGACAGGGGAAACACTGAAGCTTTCTTT. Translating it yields CSVVSDRGNTEAFF.

The DNA for the CDR3 is TGTGCCAGCAGACAGACAGGACAAGAGACCCAGTACTTC. Encoded protein: CASRQTGQETQYF. J is TRBJ2-5 and V is TRBV6-5; D might be TRBD1 (6 bases). The CDR3 contains 13 residues. The germline gives CDR1 MNHEY, CDR2 SVGAGI. V lost 6 bases and J lost 2, with 10 bases in between.